These T cell receptor beta chains were read from a single sample in a study of beta chain features in type 1 diabetes. Using immunoSEQ multiplex PCR, the repertoire was profiled, and TCRdb retains in-frame clones only, with some absent. The top ten clones hold around 1% of a sample with nearly 350,000 clones, 7% to 10% of them seen once. The sample comprised central memory CD4+ T cells from blood. Receptor source: a young man with type 1 diabetes. Each CDR3 is given with its conserved first and last residue. Each record gives: V gene, D gene, clone size, J gene, CDR3 protein, CDR3 DNA. The D gene is left open where the match is weak. Clone sizes are given selectively: once, few, many, or a class where the clone is expanded.

TRBV6-5,-,-,TRBJ2-2,CASSPGSNTGELFF,TGTGCCAGCAGTCCGGGGTCGAACACCGGGGAGCTGTTTTTT
TRBV29-1,-,few,TRBJ1-3,CSVLDPGPGRNTIYF,TGCAGCGTCCTAGATCCGGGACCTGGAAGAAACACCATATATTTT
TRBV27,TRBD2,-,TRBJ2-2,CASGRLAVNTGELFF,TGTGCCAGCGGGAGACTAGCGGTGAACACCGGGGAGCTGTTTTTT
TRBV6-5,-,few,TRBJ1-1,CASSSFSTEAFF,TGTGCCAGCAGTTCATTTAGCACTGAAGCTTTCTTT
TRBV10-3,-,few,TRBJ1-2,CAISGSDTGNYGYTF,TGTGCCATCAGTGGATCCGACACAGGGAACTATGGCTACACCTTC
TRBV21-1,-,few,TRBJ2-4,CASSKGRTGDLLVLAKNIQYF,TGTGCCAGCAGCAAAGGGAGGACAGGGGATCTGCTAGTCTTAGCCAAAAACATTCAGTACTTC
TRBV4-3,TRBD2,-,TRBJ2-1,CASSQGLAGAVTSNEQFF,TGCGCCAGCAGCCAAGGACTAGCGGGGGCGGTTACATCCAATGAGCAGTTCTTC
TRBV29-1,TRBD2,-,TRBJ2-7,CSVSAGGAEQYF,TGCAGCGTCTCGGCGGGGGGGGCCGAGCAGTACTTC
TRBV6-5,TRBD2,-,TRBJ2-7,CASSLGLAGDEQYF,TGTGCCAGCAGTTTGGGACTAGCGGGGGACGAGCAGTACTTC
TRBV7-9,TRBD1,few,TRBJ2-5,CASSRDRGQETQYF,TGTGCCAGCAGCCGCGACAGGGGGCAAGAGACCCAGTACTTC
TRBV18,-,few,TRBJ1-5,CASSPQGDQPQHF,TGTGCCAGCTCACCACAGGGGGACCAGCCCCAGCATTTT
TRBV5-1,TRBD1,once,TRBJ1-1,CASSLGDRAFTEAFF,TGCGCCAGCAGCTTGGGGGACAGGGCCTTTACTGAAGCTTTCTTT
TRBV5-6,TRBD1,few,TRBJ2-6,CASSLQGAGANVLTF,TGTGCCAGCAGCTTACAGGGGGCTGGGGCCAACGTCCTGACTTTC
TRBV27,-,-,TRBJ1-4,CASSLSPHGGDNEKLFF,TGTGCCAGCAGTTTATCACCTCACGGGGGGGATAATGAAAAACTGTTTTTT
TRBV5-4,-,few,TRBJ1-2,CASRLYAMNGYTF,TGTGCCAGCAGGCTCTACGCGATGAATGGCTACACCTTC
TRBV5-1,TRBD2,-,TRBJ2-5,CASSPLAGGETQYF,TGCGCCAGCAGCCCACTAGCGGGCGGGGAGACCCAGTACTTC
TRBV19,TRBD1,-,TRBJ1-5,CAAKQGANIDNQPQHF,TGTGCCGCCAAACAGGGGGCGAATATAGACAATCAGCCCCAGCATTTT
TRBV19,TRBD1,-,TRBJ1-2,CASSRDRASYGYTF,TGTGCCAGTAGTCGGGACAGGGCTAGCTATGGCTACACCTTC
TRBV18,-,few,TRBJ1-6,CASSPGQGGTPLHF,TGTGCCAGCTCACCAGGGCAGGGTGGAACACCCCTCCACTTT
TRBV5-6,TRBD1,few,TRBJ2-2,CASSLVGQGRTGELFF,TGTGCCAGCAGCTTGGTGGGACAGGGTCGGACCGGGGAGCTGTTTTTT
TRBV9,-,-,TRBJ1-2,CASSLGDGYTF,TGTGCCAGCAGCTTGGGAGATGGCTACACCTTC
TRBV14,-,many,TRBJ1-4,CASSHTGTQKLFF,TGTGCCAGCAGTCACACCGGGACTCAAAAACTGTTTTTT
TRBV7-2,-,-,TRBJ1-5,CASSQWTAGDQPQHF,TGTGCCAGCAGCCAATGGACTGCCGGGGATCAGCCCCAGCATTTT
TRBV4-3,-,few,TRBJ2-2,CASRPPGIGELFF,TGCGCCAGCAGACCACCAGGGATCGGGGAGCTGTTTTTT
TRBV28,-,few,TRBJ1-1,CASSFREAEAFF,TGTGCCAGCAGTTTCCGGGAGGCTGAAGCTTTCTTT
TRBV4-3,-,-,TRBJ2-7,CASSPHIANPYEQYF,TGCGCCAGCAGCCCACATATAGCCAACCCCTACGAGCAGTACTTC
TRBV10-3,-,-,TRBJ2-7,CASSYGGVSSEQYF,TGTGCCAGCAGTTACGGCGGGGTCTCTTCCGAGCAGTACTTC
TRBV10-3,-,-,TRBJ2-3,CAISETGRSTDTQYF,TGTGCCATCAGTGAGACGGGCAGGAGCACAGATACGCAGTATTTT
TRBV7-9,-,-,TRBJ1-1,CASSPSWGQNTEAFF,TGTGCCAGCAGCCCCTCGTGGGGGCAGAACACTGAAGCTTTCTTT
TRBV30,-,-,TRBJ1-4,CAWRGGYEKLFF,TGTGCCTGGAGGGGGGGTTATGAAAAACTGTTTTTT
TRBV10-2,-,few,TRBJ2-1,CASSASQRRFEQFF,TGCGCCAGCAGTGCGAGTCAGAGAAGGTTTGAGCAGTTCTTC
TRBV6-1,-,-,TRBJ1-6,CASRGDWSPLHF,TGTGCCAGCAGGGGAGATTGGTCACCCCTCCACTTT
TRBV5-6,-,-,TRBJ1-2,CASSLLSQLGGYTF,TGTGCCAGCAGCTTGCTCAGTCAGCTCGGGGGCTACACCTTC
TRBV9,-,-,TRBJ2-1,CASSVGTARNEQFF,TGTGCCAGCAGCGTAGGTACGGCGCGGAATGAGCAGTTCTTC
TRBV7-2,-,-,TRBJ2-7,CASSFTGFYEQYF,TGTGCCAGCAGCTTCACAGGTTTCTACGAGCAGTACTTC
TRBV2,-,few,TRBJ1-3,CASRREASGNTIYF,TGTGCCAGCAGGAGAGAAGCCTCTGGAAACACCATATATTTT
TRBV18,-,few,TRBJ1-2,CASSLRQDTNYGYTF,TGTGCCAGCTCACTGCGACAGGATACTAACTATGGCTACACCTTC
TRBV7-2,-,-,TRBJ1-2,CASSWGTDSRYTF,TGTGCCAGCAGCTGGGGGACCGACAGTCGTTACACCTTC
TRBV10-3,TRBD1,few,TRBJ2-5,CAITGFRGTGPYQETQYF,TGTGCCATCACAGGGTTTCGGGGGACAGGGCCGTACCAAGAGACCCAGTACTTC
TRBV19,TRBD1,few,TRBJ1-1,CASSRWAGGLNTEAFF,TGTGCCAGTAGTAGGTGGGCAGGGGGATTGAACACTGAAGCTTTCTTT
TRBV28,TRBD1,few,TRBJ1-2,CASSLGPGGPNYGYTF,TGTGCCAGCAGTTTAGGGCCAGGGGGCCCTAACTATGGCTACACCTTC
TRBV9,-,many,TRBJ2-1,CASSVAGAEDHEQFF,TGTGCCAGCAGCGTAGCGGGGGCGGAAGACCATGAGCAGTTCTTC
TRBV18,-,-,TRBJ2-2,CASSPPPDVRAGELFF,TGTGCCAGCTCACCACCGCCAGACGTAAGGGCCGGGGAGCTGTTTTTT
TRBV13,-,-,TRBJ1-1,CASSGTLSEAFF,TGTGCCAGCAGCGGGACCCTCTCGGAAGCTTTCTTT
TRBV6-1,TRBD1,-,TRBJ1-2,CASRMDRGLPYGYTF,TGTGCCAGCAGGATGGACAGGGGGCTTCCCTATGGCTACACCTTC
TRBV11-3,TRBD1,few,TRBJ1-2,CASRSPGTGNYGYTF,TGTGCCAGCAGATCCCCCGGGACAGGGAACTATGGCTACACCTTC
TRBV28,-,-,TRBJ2-3,CASFRGGAGGTDTQYF,TGTGCCAGCTTCAGAGGAGGCGCGGGCGGCACAGATACGCAGTATTTT
TRBV21-1,-,few,TRBJ1-6,CASSGHRQGTVAQSSYNSPLHF,TGTGCCAGCAGCGGACACCGACAGGGGACTGTAGCCCAGAGCTCCTATAATTCACCCCTCCACTTT
TRBV10-3,-,-,TRBJ1-5,CAISESTRRQPQHF,TGTGCCATCAGTGAAAGCACCCGCCGTCAGCCCCAGCATTTT